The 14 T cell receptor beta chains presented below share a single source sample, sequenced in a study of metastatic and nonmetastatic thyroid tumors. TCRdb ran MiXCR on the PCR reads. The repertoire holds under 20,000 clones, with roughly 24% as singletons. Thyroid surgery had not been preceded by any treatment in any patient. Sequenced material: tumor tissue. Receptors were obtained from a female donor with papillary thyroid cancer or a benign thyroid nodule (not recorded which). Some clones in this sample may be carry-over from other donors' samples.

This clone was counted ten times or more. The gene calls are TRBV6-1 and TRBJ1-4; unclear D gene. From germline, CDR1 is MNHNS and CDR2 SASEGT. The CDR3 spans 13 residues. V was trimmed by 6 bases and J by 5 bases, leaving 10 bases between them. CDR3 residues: CASRESGNEKLFF. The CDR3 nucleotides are TGTGCCAGCAGAGAGTCGGGAAATGAAAAACTGTTTTTT.

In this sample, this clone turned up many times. The CDR3 reads CASSPEVNMNTEAFF. CDR3 nucleotide sequence: TGCGCCAGCAGTCCGGAGGTTAACATGAACACTGAAGCTTTCTTT. The chain uses TRBV5-1 and TRBJ1-1; D remains ambiguous. This CDR3 has 15 amino acids. V lost 5 bases to trimming and J lost 0 bases, with 14 bases between them. Per the germline V gene, CDR1 is SGHRS and CDR2 is YFSETQ.

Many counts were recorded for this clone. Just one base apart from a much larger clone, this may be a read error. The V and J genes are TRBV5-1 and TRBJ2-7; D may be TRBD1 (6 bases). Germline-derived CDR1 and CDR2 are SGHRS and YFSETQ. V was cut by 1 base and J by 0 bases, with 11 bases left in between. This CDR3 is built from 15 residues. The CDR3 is CASSLRQDRSYEQYF. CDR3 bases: TGCGCCAGCAGCTTGAGACAGGATCGCTCCTACGAGCAGTACTTC.

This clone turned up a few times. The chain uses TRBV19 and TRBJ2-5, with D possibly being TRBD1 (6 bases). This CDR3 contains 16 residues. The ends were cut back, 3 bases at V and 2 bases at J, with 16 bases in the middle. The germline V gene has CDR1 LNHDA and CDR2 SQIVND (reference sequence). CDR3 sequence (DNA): TGTGCCAGTAGTATTGGTGACAGGCCCCCTCAAGAGACCCAGTACTTC. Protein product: CASSIGDRPPQETQYF. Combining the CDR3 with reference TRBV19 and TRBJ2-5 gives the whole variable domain DGGITQSPKYLFRKEGQNVTLSCEQNLNHDAMYWYRQDPGQGLRLIYYSQIVNDFQKGDIAEGYSVSREKKESFPLTVTSAQKNPTAFYLCASSIGDRPPQETQYFGPGTRLLVL.

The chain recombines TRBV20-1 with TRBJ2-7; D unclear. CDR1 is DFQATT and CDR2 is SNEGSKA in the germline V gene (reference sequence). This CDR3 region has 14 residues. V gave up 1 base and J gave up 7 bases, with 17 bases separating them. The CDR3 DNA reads TGCAGTGCTAGAGGGGCTGGGCTTTTGTGGGAGCAGTACTTC. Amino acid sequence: CSARGAGLLWEQYF.

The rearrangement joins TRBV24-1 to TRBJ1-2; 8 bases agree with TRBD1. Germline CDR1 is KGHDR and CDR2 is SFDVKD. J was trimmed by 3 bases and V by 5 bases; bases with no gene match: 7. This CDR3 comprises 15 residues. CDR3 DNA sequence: TGTGCCACCAGTGCAGCAGGGGGCGCCGACTATGGCTACACCTTC. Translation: CATSAAGGADYGYTF.

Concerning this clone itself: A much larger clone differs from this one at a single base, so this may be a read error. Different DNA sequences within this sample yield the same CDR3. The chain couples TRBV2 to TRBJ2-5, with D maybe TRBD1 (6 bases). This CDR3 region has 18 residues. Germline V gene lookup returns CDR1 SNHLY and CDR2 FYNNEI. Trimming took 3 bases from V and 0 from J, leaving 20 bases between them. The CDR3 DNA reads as TGTGCCAGCAGTGACACTGTTGTTGGGCAGGGGTACCAAGAGACCCAGTACTTC. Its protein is CASSDTVVGQGYQETQYF.

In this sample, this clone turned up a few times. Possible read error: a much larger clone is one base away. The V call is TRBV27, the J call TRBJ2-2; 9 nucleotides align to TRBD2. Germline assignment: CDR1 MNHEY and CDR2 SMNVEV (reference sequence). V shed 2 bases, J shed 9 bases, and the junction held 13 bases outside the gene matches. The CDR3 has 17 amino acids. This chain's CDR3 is CASSLGGPSGATWELFF. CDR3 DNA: TGTGCCAGCAGTTTAGGGGGCCCTAGCGGGGCTACCTGGGAGCTGTTTTTT.

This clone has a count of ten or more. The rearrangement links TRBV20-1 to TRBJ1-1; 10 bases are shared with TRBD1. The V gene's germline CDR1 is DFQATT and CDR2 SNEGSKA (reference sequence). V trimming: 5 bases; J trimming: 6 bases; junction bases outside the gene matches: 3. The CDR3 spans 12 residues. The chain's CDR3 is CSAEGQGAEAFF. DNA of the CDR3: TGCAGTGCTGAAGGACAGGGGGCTGAAGCTTTCTTT.

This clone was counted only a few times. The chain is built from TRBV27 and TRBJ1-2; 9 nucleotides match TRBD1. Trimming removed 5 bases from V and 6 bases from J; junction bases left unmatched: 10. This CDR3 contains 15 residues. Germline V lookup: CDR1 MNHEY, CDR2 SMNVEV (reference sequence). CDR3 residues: CASSALGTGLNGYTF. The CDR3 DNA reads TGTGCCAGCAGTGCCCTCGGGACAGGGCTGAATGGCTACACCTTC.

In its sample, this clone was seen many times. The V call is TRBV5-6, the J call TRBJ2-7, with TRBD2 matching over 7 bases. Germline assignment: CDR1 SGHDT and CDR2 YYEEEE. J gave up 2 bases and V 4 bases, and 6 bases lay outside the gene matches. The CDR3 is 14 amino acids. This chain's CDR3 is CASSASGETYEQYF. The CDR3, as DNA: TGTGCCAGCAGCGCCAGCGGGGAAACCTACGAGCAGTACTTC.

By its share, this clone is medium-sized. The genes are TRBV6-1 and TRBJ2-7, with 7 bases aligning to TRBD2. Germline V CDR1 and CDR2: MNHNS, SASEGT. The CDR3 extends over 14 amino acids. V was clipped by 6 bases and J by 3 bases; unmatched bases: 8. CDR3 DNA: TGTGCCAGCAGCTCTGGGGGGGGGATCTACGAGCAGTACTTC. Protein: CASSSGGGIYEQYF.

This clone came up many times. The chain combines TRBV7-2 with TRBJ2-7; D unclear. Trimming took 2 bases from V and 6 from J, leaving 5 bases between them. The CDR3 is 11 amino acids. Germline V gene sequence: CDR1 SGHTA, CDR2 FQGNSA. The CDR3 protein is CASSLWGEQYF. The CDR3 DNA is TGTGCCAGCAGCTTATGGGGCGAGCAGTACTTC. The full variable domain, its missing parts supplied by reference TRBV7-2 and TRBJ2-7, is GAGVSQSPSNKVTEKGKDVELRCDPISGHTALYWYRQSLGQGLEFLIYFQGNSAPDKSGLPSDRFSAERTGGSVSTLTIQRTQQEDSAVYLCASSLWGEQYFGPGTRLTVT.

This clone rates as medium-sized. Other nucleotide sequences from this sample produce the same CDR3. CDR3 residues: CASRPGQGIYGNQPQHF. In nucleotides, the CDR3 is TGTGCCAGCCGACCGGGACAGGGAATTTATGGCAATCAGCCCCAGCATTTT. The rearrangement links TRBV19 to TRBJ1-5, with 9 bases that match TRBD1. Trimming took 9 bases from V and 2 from J; bases not matched to a gene: 14. The germline CDR1 and CDR2 sequences are LNHDA and SQIVND (reference sequence). The CDR3 runs 17 residues.